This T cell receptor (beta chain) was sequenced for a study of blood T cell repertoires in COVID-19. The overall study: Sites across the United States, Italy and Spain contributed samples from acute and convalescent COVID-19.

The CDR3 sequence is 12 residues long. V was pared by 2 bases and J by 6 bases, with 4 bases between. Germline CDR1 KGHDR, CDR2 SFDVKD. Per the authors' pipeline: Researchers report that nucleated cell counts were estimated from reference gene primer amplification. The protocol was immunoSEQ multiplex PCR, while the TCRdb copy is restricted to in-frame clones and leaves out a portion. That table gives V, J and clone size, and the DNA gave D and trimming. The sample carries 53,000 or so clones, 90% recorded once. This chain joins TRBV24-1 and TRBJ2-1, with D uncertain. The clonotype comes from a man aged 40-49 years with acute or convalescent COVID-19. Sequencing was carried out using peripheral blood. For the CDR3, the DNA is TGTGCCACCAGTGATTCTCGCAATGAGCAGTTCTTC. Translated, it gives CATSDSRNEQFF.